The 25 T cell receptor beta chains below were found in one sample sequenced in a study of control samples from healthy donors and cancer patients. Method: immunoSEQ multiplex PCR; TCRdb's copy keeps in-frame clones and lacks some. Among fewer than 500,000 clones listed, more than 80% were seen once. Sequencing was carried out using PBMCs. The receptors come from a man in his forties or fifties with head and neck cancer.

The chain links TRBV19 to TRBJ2-3, with 10 bases matching TRBD2. The CDR3 length is 15 residues. Losses at the gene ends were 3 bases for V and 4 bases for J; bases not matched to a gene: 4. Germline V gives CDR1 LNHDA, CDR2 SQIVND (reference sequence). The CDR3 loop is CASSIGTSAPDTQYF. CDR3 nucleotide sequence: TGTGCCAGTAGTATTGGGACTAGCGCCCCAGATACGCAGTATTTT.

This chain uses TRBV7-9 with TRBJ2-7; unclear D gene. Trimming pared 2 bases from V and 4 bases from J, leaving 12 bases between. Germline V CDR1 and CDR2: SEHNR, FQNEAQ (reference sequence). There are 14 residues in the CDR3. CDR3 protein: CASSLSASAYEQYF. The CDR3 coding sequence is TGTGCCAGCAGCTTAAGTGCGTCGGCTTACGAGCAGTACTTC.

The chain carries TRBV15 and TRBJ1-2; D is unresolved. The germline CDR1 and CDR2 sequences are LNHNV and YYDKDF (reference sequence). Trimming left V 0 bases short and J 8 bases short, with 10 bases between. This CDR3 region has 13 residues. The CDR3 coding sequence is TGTGCCACCAGCAGAGACCGAGGTGGGGGCTACACCTTC. Translated: CATSRDRGGGYTF.

This chain links TRBV19 with TRBJ2-7, with D hard to call. The CDR3 covers 14 residues. Germline lookup yields CDR1 LNHDA and CDR2 SQIVND (reference sequence). Trimming took off 4 bases at V and 0 bases at J, with 10 bases between the two ends. The CDR3 sequence: CASSTSIGSYEQYF. The CDR3 region has the DNA TGTGCCAGTAGTACGTCTATCGGCTCCTACGAGCAGTACTTC.

This clone was counted a few times. V usage is TRBV6-1 and J usage is TRBJ1-5; tentatively, D is TRBD1 (6 bases). V lost 2 bases and J lost 1, with 9 bases in between. The CDR3 consists of 15 residues. Germline V CDR1 and CDR2: MNHNS, SASEGT. DNA for the CDR3: TGTGCCAGCAGTGAATGGACAGACAGCAATCAGCCCCAGCATTTT. It translates to CASSEWTDSNQPQHF.

The CDR3 sequence: CASSLRWVHEQYF. The CDR3 DNA reads TGTGCCAGCAGCTTGCGGTGGGTCCACGAGCAGTACTTC. The V call is TRBV5-6, the J call TRBJ2-7; D gene uncertain. Trimming removed 1 base from V and 5 bases from J, with 10 bases in between. In germline, CDR1 is SGHDT, CDR2 YYEEEE. The CDR3 totals 13 residues.

This clone has only one observation. This chain joins TRBV19 and TRBJ2-7, with 9 bases that match TRBD2. CDR1 LNHDA and CDR2 SQIVND come from the germline V gene (reference sequence). The CDR3 totals 14 residues. V was clipped by 4 bases and J by 3 bases; unmatched bases: 4. DNA of the CDR3: TGTGCCAGTAGTAGCACTAGCGGGCACTACGAGCAGTACTTC. As protein: CASSSTSGHYEQYF.

The chain joins TRBV5-6 to TRBJ2-7; possible D gene TRBD1, 5 bases. CDR1 and CDR2 (germline): SGHDT, YYEEEE. Trimming cost V 4 bases and J 2 bases, with 10 bases left between them. The length of the CDR3 is 13 residues. CDR3 nucleotide sequence: TGTGCCAGCAGCGATAGGGGTACCTACGAGCAGTACTTC. It yields the protein CASSDRGTYEQYF.

V is TRBV7-8 and J is TRBJ2-1; TRBD2 aligns across 7 bases. The CDR3 extends over 15 amino acids. J gave up 1 base and V 5 bases, and 5 bases lay outside the gene matches. Looked up from germline, CDR1 is SGHVS and CDR2 is FQNEAQ. In DNA, the CDR3 is TGTGCCAGCAGCCAAGGGCGGGAGTCCTACAATGAGCAGTTCTTC. Translation: CASSQGRESYNEQFF.

The V and J genes are TRBV28 and TRBJ1-5; D unclear. The ends were cut back, 5 bases at V and 0 bases at J, with 14 bases in the middle. The CDR3 spans 16 residues. Germline V gene data show CDR1 as MDHEN and CDR2 as SYDVKM. CDR3 amino acids: CASSSPQFYSNQPQHF. The CDR3 coding sequence is TGTGCCAGCAGTAGCCCTCAATTCTATAGCAATCAGCCCCAGCATTTT.

The chain carries TRBV5-1 and TRBJ1-1, with D unclear. CDR1 is SGHRS, CDR2 YFSETQ, per germline. The CDR3 contains 15 residues. Between the trimmed V and J ends, which lost 0 bases and 4 bases, there was a span of 13 bases. The CDR3: CASSLGVGEVTEAFF. For the CDR3, the DNA is TGCGCCAGCAGCTTGGGGGTTGGTGAGGTCACTGAAGCTTTCTTT.

The rearrangement joins TRBV28 to TRBJ2-1, with TRBD1 identical over 8 bases. This CDR3 contains 15 residues. Trimming took 6 bases from V and 1 from J; bases not matched to a gene: 5. CDR1 and CDR2 (germline): MDHEN, SYDVKM. CDR3 loop: CASSVTGASYNEQFF. The CDR3, as DNA: TGTGCCAGCAGCGTGACAGGGGCGTCCTACAATGAGCAGTTCTTC.

The gene calls are TRBV30 and TRBJ2-7, with 7 bases aligning to TRBD2. The germline CDR1 and CDR2 sequences are GTSNPN and SVGIG (reference sequence). Trimming cost V 2 bases and J 2 bases; bases outside gene matches: 12. The CDR3 has 16 residues. The CDR3 DNA reads as TGTGCCTGGAGTCCCACGAAAGCGGGGTATCCCTACGAGCAGTACTTC. Translation gives CAWSPTKAGYPYEQYF.

This clone was counted once. This chain links TRBV12-3 or TRBV12-4 with TRBJ1-4; D is perhaps TRBD1 (5 bases). CDR3 size: 11 residues. V was trimmed by 8 bases and J by 8 bases, leaving 9 bases between them. CDR3 amino acids: CASGPGEKLFF. The CDR3 DNA is TGTGCCAGCGGTCCAGGGGAAAAACTGTTTTTT.

The gene calls are TRBV27 and TRBJ1-1; TRBD1 aligns across 10 bases. J lost 10 bases, V lost 6 bases, and 11 bases had no gene match. CDR1 is MNHEY and CDR2 is SMNVEV in the germline V gene (reference sequence). The CDR3 loop spans 14 amino acids. In nucleotides, the CDR3 is TGTGCCAGCAGCTACGACAGGGGGCTGATAGGAGCTTTCTTT. Its translation: CASSYDRGLIGAFF.

This rearrangement joins TRBV7-2 to TRBJ2-1; no firm D call. Germline V gene data show CDR1 as SGHTA and CDR2 as FQGNSA. Trimming shortened V by 4 bases and J by 0 bases, and 7 bases separated the two germline ends. There are 14 residues in the CDR3. CDR3 sequence (DNA): TGTGCCAGCAGCTCCTTAAGCTCCTACAATGAGCAGTTCTTC. It is translated as CASSSLSSYNEQFF.

The chain combines TRBV5-6 with TRBJ2-5; either TRBD1 or TRBD2 may fit D (5 bases each). CDR1 SGHDT and CDR2 YYEEEE come from the germline V gene. The CDR3 is 14 amino acids. Deletions cut 6 bases from V and 8 bases from J, with 20 bases between. CDR3 DNA sequence: TGTGCCAGCACCTGGGGATCGGGGCCGAATACCCAGTACTTC. As protein: CASTWGSGPNTQYF.

The chain recombines TRBV6-2 or TRBV6-3 with TRBJ2-5; 8 bases line up with TRBD2. Germline-derived CDR1 and CDR2 are MNHEY and SVGEGT. CDR3 size: 19 residues. After removal of 0 bases from V and 5 bases from J, the junction contained 17 bases not matched to a gene. The CDR3 DNA follows: TGTGCCAGCAGTTACTCGACCGGGGGGGAAGTCTTCGGTCGGGAGACCCAGTACTTC. Its protein product is CASSYSTGGEVFGRETQYF.

CDR3 DNA sequence: TGTGCCAGCAGCTTGGCCGTCACGGAGACTATGGGAACTGAAGCTTTCTTT. Translated: CASSLAVTETMGTEAFF. The chain combines TRBV5-4 with TRBJ1-1; unclear D gene. CDR1 and CDR2 from the germline V gene are SGHNT and YYREEE (reference sequence). The CDR3 is 17 residues long. Trimming shortened V by 0 bases and J by 5 bases, and 20 bases separated the two germline ends.

The rearrangement links TRBV28 to TRBJ1-3, with TRBD1 matching over 7 bases. The CDR3 is 18 residues long. The V segment lost 4 bases and the J segment 2 bases; nucleotides outside the gene matches: 14. CDR1 and CDR2 from the germline V gene are MDHEN and SYDVKM. The CDR3 protein is CASSSPSFRQGAGNTIYF. DNA for the CDR3: TGTGCCAGCAGTTCCCCTAGTTTCCGCCAGGGGGCTGGAAACACCATATATTTT.

V usage is TRBV18 and J usage is TRBJ1-2; D not certain. The V gene's germline CDR1 is KGHSH and CDR2 LQKENI. The CDR3 is 18 amino acids. V lost 1 base, J lost 1 base, and 19 bases lay in between. The CDR3 region has the DNA TGTGCCAGCTCACCACTAAGCCTAGCACGGAGCTATAACTATGGCTACACCTTC. It translates to CASSPLSLARSYNYGYTF.

The V call is TRBV3-1 (or the pseudogene TRBV3-2), the J call TRBJ2-5, with TRBD1 identical over 8 bases. Germline V gene lookup returns CDR1 LGHDT and CDR2 YNNKEL (reference sequence). The CDR3 contains 15 residues. V lost 4 bases, J lost 2 bases, and 6 bases stayed unmatched. The DNA for the CDR3 is TGTGCCAGCAGCCCTGGGACAGGACATCAAGAGACCCAGTACTTC. Encoded protein: CASSPGTGHQETQYF.

The chain has TRBV30 and TRBJ2-7; 7 nucleotides agree with TRBD1. The CDR3 covers 12 residues. V shed 3 bases and J 5 bases; nucleotides not matched to a gene: 4. Per germline, CDR1 GTSNPN and CDR2 SVGIG (reference sequence). The CDR3: CAWRTGIHEQYF. The CDR3 bases are TGTGCCTGGAGGACAGGGATCCACGAGCAGTACTTC.

The chain has TRBV24-1 and TRBJ2-5; 9 bases align to TRBD2. Germline V lookup: CDR1 KGHDR, CDR2 SFDVKD. Trimming cost V 0 bases and J 2 bases; bases outside gene matches: 3. The CDR3 length is 16 residues. Here the CDR3 reads CATSDLGLAHQETQYF. CDR3 in DNA: TGTGCCACCAGTGATTTGGGACTAGCGCATCAAGAGACCCAGTACTTC.

This rearrangement joins TRBV7-9 to TRBJ2-1; 7 bases line up with TRBD1. The ends lost 5 bases at V and 0 bases at J; junction bases unmatched: 13. Germline V gene lookup returns CDR1 SEHNR and CDR2 FQNEAQ (reference sequence). The CDR3 contains 18 residues. In DNA, the CDR3 is TGTGCCAGCAGCCAAACGACAGGGTGGGACGACTCCTACAATGAGCAGTTCTTC. Translated, it gives CASSQTTGWDDSYNEQFF.